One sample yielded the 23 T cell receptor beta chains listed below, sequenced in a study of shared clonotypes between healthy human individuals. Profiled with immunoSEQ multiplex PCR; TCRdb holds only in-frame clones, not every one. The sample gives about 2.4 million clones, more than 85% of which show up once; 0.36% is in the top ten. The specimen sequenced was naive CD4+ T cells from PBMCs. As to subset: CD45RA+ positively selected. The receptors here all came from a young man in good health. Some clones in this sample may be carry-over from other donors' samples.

CDR3 nucleotide sequence: TGTGCCACAACCCTGGAGGAATTTAATGAGCAGTTCTTC. Translation: CATTLEEFNEQFF. V and J are TRBV10-3 and TRBJ2-1; D might be TRBD2 (5 bases). Looked up from germline, CDR1 is ENHRY and CDR2 is SYGVKD. The CDR3 spans 13 residues. V dropped 10 bases and J dropped 7 bases, with 17 bases sitting between them.

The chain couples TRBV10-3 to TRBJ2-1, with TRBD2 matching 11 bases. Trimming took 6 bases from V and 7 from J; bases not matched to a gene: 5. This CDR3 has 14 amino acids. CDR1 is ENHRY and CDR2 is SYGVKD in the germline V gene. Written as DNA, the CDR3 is TGTGCCATCAGGGTAGCGGGAGGGGTAAATGAGCAGTTCTTC. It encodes CAIRVAGGVNEQFF.

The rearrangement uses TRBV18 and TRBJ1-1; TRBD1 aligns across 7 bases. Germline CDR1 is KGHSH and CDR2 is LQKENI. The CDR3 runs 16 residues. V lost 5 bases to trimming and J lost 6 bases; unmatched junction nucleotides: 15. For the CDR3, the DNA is TGTGCCAGCTCATCTCGGCAGGGGGGCGTCCTATCTGAAGCTTTCTTT. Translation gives CASSSRQGGVLSEAFF.

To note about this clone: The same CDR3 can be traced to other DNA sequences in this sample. The chain's CDR3 is CASSLGGTGNQPQHF. CDR3 nucleotide sequence: TGTGCCAGCAGCTTGGGGGGTACGGGCAATCAGCCCCAGCATTTT. The V gene is TRBV5-4, the J gene TRBJ1-5; D remains ambiguous. The CDR3 runs to 15 residues. The ends were cut back, 0 bases at V and 2 bases at J, with 9 bases in the middle. Germline loops: CDR1 SGHNT, CDR2 YYREEE (reference sequence).

CDR3 nucleotide sequence: TGTGCCAGCAGCTTGGCGGAATCGGCTGGCGAGCAGTACTTC. Its translation is CASSLAESAGEQYF. The genes are TRBV5-4 and TRBJ2-7; D call uncertain. Trimming left V 0 bases short and J 6 bases short, with 13 bases between. Germline V gives CDR1 SGHNT, CDR2 YYREEE (reference sequence). This CDR3 comprises 14 residues. Variable domain in full (rest from reference TRBV5-4 and TRBJ2-7): ETGVTQSPTHLIKTRGQQVTLRCSSQSGHNTVSWYQQALGQGPQFIFQYYREEENGRGNFPPRFSGLQFPNYSSELNVNALELDDSALYLCASSLAESAGEQYFGPGTRLTVT.

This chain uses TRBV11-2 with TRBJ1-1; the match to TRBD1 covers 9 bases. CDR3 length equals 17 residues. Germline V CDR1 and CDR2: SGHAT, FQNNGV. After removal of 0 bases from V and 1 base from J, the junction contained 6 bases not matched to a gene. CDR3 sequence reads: CASSLEGAQGANTEAFF. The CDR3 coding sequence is TGTGCCAGCAGCTTAGAAGGGGCACAGGGGGCGAACACTGAAGCTTTCTTT.

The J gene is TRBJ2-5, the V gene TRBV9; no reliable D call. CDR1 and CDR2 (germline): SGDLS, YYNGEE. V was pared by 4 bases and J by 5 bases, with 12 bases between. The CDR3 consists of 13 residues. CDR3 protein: CASSFSPLETQYF. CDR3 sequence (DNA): TGTGCCAGCAGCTTCAGTCCCCTTGAGACCCAGTACTTC.

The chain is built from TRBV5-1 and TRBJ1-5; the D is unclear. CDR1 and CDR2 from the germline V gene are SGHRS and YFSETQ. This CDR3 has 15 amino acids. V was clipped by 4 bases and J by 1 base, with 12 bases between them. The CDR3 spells CASSPSVGSNQPQHF. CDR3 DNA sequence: TGCGCCAGCAGCCCGTCAGTGGGGAGCAATCAGCCCCAGCATTTT. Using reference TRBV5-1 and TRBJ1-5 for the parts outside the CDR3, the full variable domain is KAGVTQTPRYLIKTRGQQVTLSCSPISGHRSVSWYQQTPGQGLQFLFEYFSETQRNKGNFPGRFSGRQFSNSRSEMNVSTLELGDSALYLCASSPSVGSNQPQHFGDGTRLSIL.

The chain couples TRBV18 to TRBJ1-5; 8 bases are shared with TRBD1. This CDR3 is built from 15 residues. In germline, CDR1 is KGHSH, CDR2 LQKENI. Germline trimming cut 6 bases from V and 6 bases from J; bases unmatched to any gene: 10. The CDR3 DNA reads TGTGCCAGCTCGCCCGACAGGGGTGAGGGTCAGCCCCAGCATTTT. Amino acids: CASSPDRGEGQPQHF. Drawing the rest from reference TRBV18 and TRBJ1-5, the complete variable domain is NAGVMQNPRHLVRRRGQEARLRCSPMKGHSHVYWYRQLPEEGLKFMVYLQKENIIDESGMPKERFSAEFPKEGPSILRIQQVVRGDSAAYFCASSPDRGEGQPQHFGDGTRLSIL.

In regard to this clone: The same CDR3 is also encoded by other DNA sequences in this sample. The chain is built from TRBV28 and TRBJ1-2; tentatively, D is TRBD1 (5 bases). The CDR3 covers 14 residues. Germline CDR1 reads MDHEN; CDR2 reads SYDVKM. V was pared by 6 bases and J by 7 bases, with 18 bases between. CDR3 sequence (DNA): TGTGCCAGCAGATCCGGGACGGCCTCCGGTGGCTACACCTTC. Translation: CASRSGTASGGYTF.

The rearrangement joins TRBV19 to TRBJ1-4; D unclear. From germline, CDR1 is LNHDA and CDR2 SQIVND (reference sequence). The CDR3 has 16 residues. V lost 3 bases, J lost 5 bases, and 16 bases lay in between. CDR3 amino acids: CASSITNFWENEKLFF. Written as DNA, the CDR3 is TGTGCCAGTAGTATTACTAATTTCTGGGAGAATGAAAAACTGTTTTTT.

This CDR3 is CASSLRSNNNEQFF. In DNA, the CDR3 is TGTGCCAGCAGCTTGCGTAGCAACAACAATGAGCAGTTCTTC. The chain joins TRBV5-5 to TRBJ2-1; D uncertain. V was trimmed by 1 base and J by 5 bases, leaving 10 bases between them. CDR1 and CDR2 (germline): SGHKS, YYEKEE (reference sequence). This CDR3 region has 14 residues.

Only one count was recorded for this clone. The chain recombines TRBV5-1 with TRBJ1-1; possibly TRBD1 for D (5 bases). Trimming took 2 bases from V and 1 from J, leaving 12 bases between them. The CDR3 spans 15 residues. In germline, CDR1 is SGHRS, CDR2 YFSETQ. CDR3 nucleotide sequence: TGCGCCAGCAGCTTCTCAGGAAGGGGGAACACTGAAGCTTTCTTT. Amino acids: CASSFSGRGNTEAFF.

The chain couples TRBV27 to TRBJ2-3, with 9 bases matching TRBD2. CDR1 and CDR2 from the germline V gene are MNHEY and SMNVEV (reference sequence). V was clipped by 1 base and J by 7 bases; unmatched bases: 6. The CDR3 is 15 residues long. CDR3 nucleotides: TGTGCCAGCAGTTTATACGCGGGAGGGCCGTATACGCAGTATTTT. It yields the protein CASSLYAGGPYTQYF.

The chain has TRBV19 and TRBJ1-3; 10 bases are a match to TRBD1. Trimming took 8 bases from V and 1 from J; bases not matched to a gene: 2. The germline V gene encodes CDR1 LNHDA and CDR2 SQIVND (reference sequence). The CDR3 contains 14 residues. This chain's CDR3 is CASGGQGSGNTIYF. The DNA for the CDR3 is TGTGCCAGTGGGGGACAGGGGTCTGGAAACACCATATATTTT.

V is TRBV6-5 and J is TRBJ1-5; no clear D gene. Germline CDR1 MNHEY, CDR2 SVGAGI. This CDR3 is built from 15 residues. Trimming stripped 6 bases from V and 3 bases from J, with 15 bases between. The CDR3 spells CASSPRTAINQPQHF. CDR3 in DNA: TGTGCCAGCAGCCCAAGGACGGCCATCAATCAGCCCCAGCATTTT.

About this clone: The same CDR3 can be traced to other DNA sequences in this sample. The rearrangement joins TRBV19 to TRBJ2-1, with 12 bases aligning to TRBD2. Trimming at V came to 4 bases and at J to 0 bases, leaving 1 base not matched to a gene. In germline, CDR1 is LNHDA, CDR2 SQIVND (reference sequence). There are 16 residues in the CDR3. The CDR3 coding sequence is TGTGCCAGTAGTACGACTAGCGGGAGCTCCTACAATGAGCAGTTCTTC. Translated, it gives CASSTTSGSSYNEQFF.

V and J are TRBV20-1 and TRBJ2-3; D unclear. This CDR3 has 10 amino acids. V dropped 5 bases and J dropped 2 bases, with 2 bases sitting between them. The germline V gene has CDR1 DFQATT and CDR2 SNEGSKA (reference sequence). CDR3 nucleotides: TGCAGTGCTGTCACAGATACGCAGTATTTT. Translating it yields CSAVTDTQYF.

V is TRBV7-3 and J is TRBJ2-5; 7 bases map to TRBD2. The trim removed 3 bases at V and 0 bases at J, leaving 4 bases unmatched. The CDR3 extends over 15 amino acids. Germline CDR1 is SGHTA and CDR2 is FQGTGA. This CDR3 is CASSLGLRDQETQYF. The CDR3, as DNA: TGTGCCAGCAGCTTGGGACTACGCGACCAAGAGACCCAGTACTTC.

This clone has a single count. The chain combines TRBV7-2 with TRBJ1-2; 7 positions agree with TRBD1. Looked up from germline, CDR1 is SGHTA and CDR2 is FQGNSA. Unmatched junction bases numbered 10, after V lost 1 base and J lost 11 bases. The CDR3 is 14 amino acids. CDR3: CASSLDGQALLYTF. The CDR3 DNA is TGTGCCAGCAGCTTAGACGGACAGGCACTCCTTTACACCTTC.

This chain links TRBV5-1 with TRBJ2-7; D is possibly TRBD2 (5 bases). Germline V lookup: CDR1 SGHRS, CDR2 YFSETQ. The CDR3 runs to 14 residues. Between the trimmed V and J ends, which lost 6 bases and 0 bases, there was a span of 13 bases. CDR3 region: CASNPGDASYEQYF. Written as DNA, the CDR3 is TGCGCCAGCAACCCCGGGGATGCCTCCTACGAGCAGTACTTC.

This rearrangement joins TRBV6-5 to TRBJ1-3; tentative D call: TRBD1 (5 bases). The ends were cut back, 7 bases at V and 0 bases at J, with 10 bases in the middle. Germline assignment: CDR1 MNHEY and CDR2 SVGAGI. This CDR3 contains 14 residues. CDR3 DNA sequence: TGTGCCAGCACGGGGCAGCGCTCTGGAAACACCATATATTTT. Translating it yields CASTGQRSGNTIYF.

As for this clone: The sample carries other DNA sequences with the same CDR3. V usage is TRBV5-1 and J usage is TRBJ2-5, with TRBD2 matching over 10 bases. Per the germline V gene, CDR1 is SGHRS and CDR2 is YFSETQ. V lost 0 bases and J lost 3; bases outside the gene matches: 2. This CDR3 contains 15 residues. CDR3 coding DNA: TGCGCCAGCAGCTTGGCCGGGACTAGCGAAGAGACCCAGTACTTC. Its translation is CASSLAGTSEETQYF.